This T cell receptor beta chain was profiled in a study of neurological immune-mediated disorders. The V end was cut by 4 bases, the J end by 8 bases, with 15 bases between. The CDR3 totals 14 residues. The cDNA came from 5'RACE with 10-nucleotide random UMIs. From 15-18 subjects, each sequencing run yielded over 160 million TCR-beta sequences. TCRdb reprocessed the 5' RACE reads via MiXCR and lists one record per CDR3 protein. Of around 78,000 distinct CDR3 sequences in the sample, 17% were seen once. Unsorted libraries were prepared from 2 million PBMCs that had been stored at -80 C. This clonotype occurred many times.

The chain recombines TRBV12-3 or TRBV12-4 with TRBJ2-1; D remains ambiguous. The sequencing sample was made of PBMCs. The receptor was derived from a woman in her forties in good health. CDR3 amino acids: CASSSGLLAHEQFF. The CDR3 DNA reads as TGTGCCAGCAGTTCGGGCCTCTTGGCCCATGAGCAGTTCTTC.